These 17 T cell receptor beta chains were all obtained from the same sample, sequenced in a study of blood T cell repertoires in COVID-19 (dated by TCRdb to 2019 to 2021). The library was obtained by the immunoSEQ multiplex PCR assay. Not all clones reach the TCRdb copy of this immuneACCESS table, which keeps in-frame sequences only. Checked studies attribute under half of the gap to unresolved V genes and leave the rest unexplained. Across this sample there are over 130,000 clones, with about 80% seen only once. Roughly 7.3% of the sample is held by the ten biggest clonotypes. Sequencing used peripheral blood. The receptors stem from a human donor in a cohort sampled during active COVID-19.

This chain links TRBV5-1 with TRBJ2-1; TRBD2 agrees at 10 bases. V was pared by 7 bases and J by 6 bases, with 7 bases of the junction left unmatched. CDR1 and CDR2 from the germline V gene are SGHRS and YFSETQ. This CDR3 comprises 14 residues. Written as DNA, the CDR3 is TGCGCCAGCCAGTTAAGCGGGGGGGCCAATGAGCAGTTCTTC. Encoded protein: CASQLSGGANEQFF.

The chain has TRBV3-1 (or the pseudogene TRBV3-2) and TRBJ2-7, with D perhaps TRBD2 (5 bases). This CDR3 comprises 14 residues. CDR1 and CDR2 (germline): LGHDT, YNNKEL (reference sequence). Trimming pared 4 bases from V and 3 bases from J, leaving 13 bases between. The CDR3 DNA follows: TGTGCCAGCAGCCCCCGGACTTCCTTCTACGAGCAGTACTTC. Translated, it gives CASSPRTSFYEQYF.

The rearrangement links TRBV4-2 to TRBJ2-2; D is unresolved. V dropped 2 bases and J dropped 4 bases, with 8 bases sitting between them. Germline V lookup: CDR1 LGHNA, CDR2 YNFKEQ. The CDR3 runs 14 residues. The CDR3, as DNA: TGTGCCAGCAGCCAAACCTCGGGCACCGGGGAGCTGTTTTTT. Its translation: CASSQTSGTGELFF.

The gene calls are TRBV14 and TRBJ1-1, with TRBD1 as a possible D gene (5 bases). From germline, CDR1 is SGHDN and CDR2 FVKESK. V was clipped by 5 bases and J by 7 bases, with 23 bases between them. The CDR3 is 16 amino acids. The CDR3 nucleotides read TGTGCCAGCAGCTCATACCTGGGGAGGGGCCCCGGTGAAGCTTTCTTT. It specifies CASSSYLGRGPGEAFF.

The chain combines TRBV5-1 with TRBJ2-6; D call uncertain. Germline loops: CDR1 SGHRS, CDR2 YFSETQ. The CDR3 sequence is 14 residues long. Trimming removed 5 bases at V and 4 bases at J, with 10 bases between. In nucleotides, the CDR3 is TGCGCCAGCAGTCTCCTAGGCGGGGCCAACGTCCTGACTTTC. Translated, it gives CASSLLGGANVLTF.

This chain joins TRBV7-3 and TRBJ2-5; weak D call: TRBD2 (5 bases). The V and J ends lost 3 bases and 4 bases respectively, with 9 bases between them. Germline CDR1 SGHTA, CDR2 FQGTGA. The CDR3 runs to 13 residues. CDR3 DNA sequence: TGTGCCAGCAGCTTCGTGGCGGGAGAGACCCAGTACTTC. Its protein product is CASSFVAGETQYF.

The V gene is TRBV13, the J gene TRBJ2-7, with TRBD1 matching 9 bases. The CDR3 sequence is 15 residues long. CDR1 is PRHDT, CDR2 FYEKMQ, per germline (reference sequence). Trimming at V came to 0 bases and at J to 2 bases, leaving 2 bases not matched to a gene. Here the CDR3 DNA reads TGTGCCAGCAGCTTAGGGGACAGGGGTACCTACGAGCAGTACTTC. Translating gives CASSLGDRGTYEQYF.

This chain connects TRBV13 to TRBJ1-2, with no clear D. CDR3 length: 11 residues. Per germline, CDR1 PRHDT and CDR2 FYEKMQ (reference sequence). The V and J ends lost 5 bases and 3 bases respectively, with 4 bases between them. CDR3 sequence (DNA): TGTGCCAGCAGCCGAGACTATGGCTACACCTTC. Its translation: CASSRDYGYTF.

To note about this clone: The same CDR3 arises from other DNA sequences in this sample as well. CDR3 loop: CASSPLTGNNSPLHF. In DNA, the CDR3 is TGTGCCAGCTCACCACTGACAGGGAATAATTCACCCCTCCACTTT. The chain combines TRBV18 with TRBJ1-6; 7 positions agree with TRBD1. The CDR3 covers 15 residues. CDR1 and CDR2 from the germline V gene are KGHSH and LQKENI. After removal of 1 base from V and 5 bases from J, the junction contained 2 bases not matched to a gene. Full variable domain (remainder filled in from reference TRBV18 and TRBJ1-6): NAGVMQNPRHLVRRRGQEARLRCSPMKGHSHVYWYRQLPEEGLKFMVYLQKENIIDESGMPKERFSAEFPKEGPSILRIQQVVRGDSAAYFCASSPLTGNNSPLHFGNGTRLTVT.

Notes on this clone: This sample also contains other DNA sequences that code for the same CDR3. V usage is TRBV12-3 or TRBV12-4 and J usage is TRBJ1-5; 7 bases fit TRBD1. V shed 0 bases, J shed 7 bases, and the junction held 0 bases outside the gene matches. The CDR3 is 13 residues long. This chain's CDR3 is CASSLAGGQPQHF. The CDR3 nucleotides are TGTGCCAGCAGTTTAGCAGGGGGCCAGCCCCAGCATTTT.

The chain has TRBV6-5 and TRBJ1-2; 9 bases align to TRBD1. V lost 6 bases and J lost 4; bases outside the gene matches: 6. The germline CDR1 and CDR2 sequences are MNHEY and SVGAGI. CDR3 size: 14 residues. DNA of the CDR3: TGTGCCAGCAGGGGGACAGGGTTAGGCTATGGCTACACCTTC. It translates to CASRGTGLGYGYTF.

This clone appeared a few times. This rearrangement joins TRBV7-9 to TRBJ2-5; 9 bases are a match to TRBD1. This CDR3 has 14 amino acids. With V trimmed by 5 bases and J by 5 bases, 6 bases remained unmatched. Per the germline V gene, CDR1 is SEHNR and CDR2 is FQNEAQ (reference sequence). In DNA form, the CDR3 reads TGTGCCAGCAGCCACGGACAGGGGTGGGAGACCCAGTACTTC. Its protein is CASSHGQGWETQYF.

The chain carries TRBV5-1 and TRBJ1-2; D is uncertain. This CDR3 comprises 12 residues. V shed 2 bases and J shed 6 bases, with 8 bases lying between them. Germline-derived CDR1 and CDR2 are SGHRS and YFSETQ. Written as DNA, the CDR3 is TGCGCCAGCAGCTTCCCCGGGGATGGCTACACCTTC. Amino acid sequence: CASSFPGDGYTF.

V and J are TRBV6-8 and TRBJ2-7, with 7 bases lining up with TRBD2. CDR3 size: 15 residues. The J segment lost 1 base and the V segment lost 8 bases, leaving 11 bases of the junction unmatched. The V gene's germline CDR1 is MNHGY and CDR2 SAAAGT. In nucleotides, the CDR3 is TGTGCCAGCGGGGAGGGGACCGCCACATCCTACGAGCAGTACTTC. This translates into CASGEGTATSYEQYF.

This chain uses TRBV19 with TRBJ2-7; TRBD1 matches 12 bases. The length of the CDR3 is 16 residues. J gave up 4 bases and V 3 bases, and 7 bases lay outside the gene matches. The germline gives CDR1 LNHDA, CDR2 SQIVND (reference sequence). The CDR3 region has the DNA TGTGCCAGTAGTATTAAGGGGACAGGGGGCACGTACGAGCAGTACTTC. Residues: CASSIKGTGGTYEQYF.

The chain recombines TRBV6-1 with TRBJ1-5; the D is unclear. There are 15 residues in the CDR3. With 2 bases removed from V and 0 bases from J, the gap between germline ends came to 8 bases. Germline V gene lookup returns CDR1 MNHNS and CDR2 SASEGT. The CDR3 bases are TGTGCCAGCAGTGAACAGTATTTTAGCAATCAGCCCCAGCATTTT. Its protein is CASSEQYFSNQPQHF.

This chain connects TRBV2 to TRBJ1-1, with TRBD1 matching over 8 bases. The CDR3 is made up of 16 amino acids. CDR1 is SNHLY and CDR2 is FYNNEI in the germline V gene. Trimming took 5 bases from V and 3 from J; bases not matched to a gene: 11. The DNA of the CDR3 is TGTGCCAGCAGTTTCGTACGACAGGGGATTCACACTGAAGCTTTCTTT. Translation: CASSFVRQGIHTEAFF. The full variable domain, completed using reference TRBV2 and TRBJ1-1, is EPEVTQTPSHQVTQMGQEVILRCVPISNHLYFYWYRQILGQKVEFLVSFYNNEISEKSEIFDDQFSVERPDGSNFTLKIRSTKLEDSAMYFCASSFVRQGIHTEAFFGQGTRLTVV.